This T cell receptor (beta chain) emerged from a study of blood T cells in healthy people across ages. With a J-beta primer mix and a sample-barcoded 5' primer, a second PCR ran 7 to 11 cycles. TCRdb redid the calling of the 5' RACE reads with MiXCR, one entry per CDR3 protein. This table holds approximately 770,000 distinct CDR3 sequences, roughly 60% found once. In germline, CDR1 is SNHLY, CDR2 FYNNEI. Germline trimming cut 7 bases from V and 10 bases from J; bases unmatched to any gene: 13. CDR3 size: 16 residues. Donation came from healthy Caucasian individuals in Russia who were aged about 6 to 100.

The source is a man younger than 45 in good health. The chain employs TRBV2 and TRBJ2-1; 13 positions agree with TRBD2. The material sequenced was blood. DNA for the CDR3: TGTGCCAGCACTGGGGGACTAGCGGGACACCGCGGGGAGCAGTTCTTC. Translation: CASTGGLAGHRGEQFF. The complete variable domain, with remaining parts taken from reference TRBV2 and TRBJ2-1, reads EPEVTQTPSHQVTQMGQEVILRCVPISNHLYFYWYRQILGQKVEFLVSFYNNEISEKSEIFDDQFSVERPDGSNFTLKIRSTKLEDSAMYFCASTGGLAGHRGEQFFGPGTRLTVL.